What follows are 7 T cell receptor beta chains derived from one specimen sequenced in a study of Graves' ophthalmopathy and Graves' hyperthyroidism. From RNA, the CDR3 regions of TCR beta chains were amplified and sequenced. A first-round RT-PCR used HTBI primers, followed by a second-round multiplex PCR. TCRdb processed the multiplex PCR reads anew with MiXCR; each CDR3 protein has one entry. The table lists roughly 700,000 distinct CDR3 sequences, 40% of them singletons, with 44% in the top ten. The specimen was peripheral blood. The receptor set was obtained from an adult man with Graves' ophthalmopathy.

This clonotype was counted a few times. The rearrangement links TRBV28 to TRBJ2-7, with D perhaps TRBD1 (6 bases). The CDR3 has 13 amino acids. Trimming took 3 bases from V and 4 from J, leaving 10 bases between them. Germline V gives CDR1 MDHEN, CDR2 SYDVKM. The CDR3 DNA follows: TGTGCCAGCAGTTTTACAGGGTTATACGAGCAGTACTTC. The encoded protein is CASSFTGLYEQYF.

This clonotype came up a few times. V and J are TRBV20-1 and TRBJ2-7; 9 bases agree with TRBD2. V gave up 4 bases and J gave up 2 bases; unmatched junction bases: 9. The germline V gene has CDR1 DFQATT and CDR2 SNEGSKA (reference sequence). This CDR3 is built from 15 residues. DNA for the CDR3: TGCAGTGCTAAGATGGGACTAGCAAATACCTACGAGCAGTACTTC. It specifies CSAKMGLANTYEQYF.

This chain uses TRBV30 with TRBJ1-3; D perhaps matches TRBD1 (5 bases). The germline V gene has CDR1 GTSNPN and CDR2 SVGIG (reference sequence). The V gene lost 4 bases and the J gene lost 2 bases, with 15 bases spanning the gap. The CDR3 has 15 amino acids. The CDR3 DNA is TGTGCCTGGAACCCCGATAGACAGACTGGAAACACCATATATTTT. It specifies CAWNPDRQTGNTIYF.

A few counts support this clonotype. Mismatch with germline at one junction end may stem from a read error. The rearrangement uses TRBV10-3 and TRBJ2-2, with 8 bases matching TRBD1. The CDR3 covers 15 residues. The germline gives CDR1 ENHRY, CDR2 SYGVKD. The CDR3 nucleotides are TGTGCCAGCAGTGAATGGACAGGGCGTGGCGGGGAGCTGTTTTTT. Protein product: CASSEWTGRGGELFF.

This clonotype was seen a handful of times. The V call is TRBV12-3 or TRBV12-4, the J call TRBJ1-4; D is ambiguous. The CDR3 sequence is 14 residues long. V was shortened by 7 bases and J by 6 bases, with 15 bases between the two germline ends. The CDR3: CASTHSSGYEKLFF. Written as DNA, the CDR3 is TGTGCCAGCACCCACTCCTCAGGTTATGAAAAACTGTTTTTT.

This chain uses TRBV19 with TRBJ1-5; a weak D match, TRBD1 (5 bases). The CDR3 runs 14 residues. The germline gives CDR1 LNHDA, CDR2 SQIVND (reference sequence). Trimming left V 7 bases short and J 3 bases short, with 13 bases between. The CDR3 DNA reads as TGTGCCAGTAAGGGAGAGGGGCTCAATCAGCCCCAGCATTTT. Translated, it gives CASKGEGLNQPQHF.

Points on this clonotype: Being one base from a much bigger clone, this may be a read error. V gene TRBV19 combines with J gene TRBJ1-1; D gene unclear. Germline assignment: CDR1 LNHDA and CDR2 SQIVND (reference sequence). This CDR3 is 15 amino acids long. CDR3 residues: CATSPRQSTNTEAIF. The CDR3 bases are TGTGCCACCTCACCAAGGCAAAGCACGAACACTGAAGCTATCTTT.